The 26 T cell receptor beta chains presented below share a single source sample, sequenced in a study of blood T cell repertoires in COVID-19. Assay: immunoSEQ multiplex PCR; the TCRdb copy retains only in-frame clones and omits some. This table has about 260,000 clones, 80% to 90% appearing once. The source material was peripheral blood. The receptors were sampled from a woman aged 40-49 years who had recovered from COVID-19.

The chain employs TRBV7-8 and TRBJ2-1, with TRBD2 matching 8 bases. The CDR3 is 15 residues long. With 3 bases clipped from V and 2 bases from J, the junction kept 3 bases outside the gene matches. Germline V gene lookup returns CDR1 SGHVS and CDR2 FQNEAQ. The CDR3 sequence: CASSFQRGPYNEQFF. The CDR3 DNA is TGTGCCAGCAGCTTCCAGCGGGGGCCCTACAATGAGCAGTTCTTC.

In the case of this clone: At one end the junction does not follow the germline gene, possibly because of a read error. This sequence joins TRBV4-3 and TRBJ2-3, with a tentative D call TRBD2 (6 bases). The CDR3 is 15 amino acids. The germline V gene has CDR1 LGHNA and CDR2 YSLEER. CDR3 residues: CASSRDYTSTDTQYF. Written as DNA, the CDR3 is TGCGCCAGCAGCCGCGATTACACTAGCACTGATACGCAGTATTTT.

CDR3 amino acids: CASSVFSGGDYNEQFF. CDR3 coding DNA: TGTGCCAGCAGCGTGTTCTCCGGGGGGGATTACAATGAGCAGTTCTTC. V is TRBV9 and J is TRBJ2-1; 8 bases are shared with TRBD2. Germline V CDR1 and CDR2: SGDLS, YYNGEE. The length of the CDR3 is 16 residues. V dropped 2 bases and J dropped 4; count of bases not matched to a gene: 8.

In the case of this clone: This may be a read error, as it is one base from a much larger clone. V usage is TRBV12-3 or TRBV12-4 and J usage is TRBJ1-1, with 7 nucleotides matching TRBD1. With V trimmed by 3 bases and J by 4 bases, 2 bases remained unmatched. The CDR3 consists of 13 residues. CDR3 coding DNA: TGTGCCAGCAGTTTTGCAGGGGGCACTGAAGCTTTCTTT. Protein product: CASSFAGGTEAFF.

This clone was counted ten times or more. V usage is TRBV7-9 and J usage is TRBJ1-2; D is unclear. CDR3 size: 13 residues. CDR1 and CDR2 from the germline V gene are SEHNR and FQNEAQ (reference sequence). V was trimmed by 3 bases and J by 0 bases, leaving 5 bases between them. The CDR3 nucleotides are TGTGCCAGCAGCTTTAACACTAACTATGGCTACACCTTC. Translating gives CASSFNTNYGYTF. Drawing the rest from reference TRBV7-9 and TRBJ1-2, the complete variable domain is DTGVSQNPRHKITKRGQNVTFRCDPISEHNRLYWYRQTLGQGPEFLTYFQNEAQLEKSRLLSDRFSAERPKGSFSTLEIQRTEQGDSAMYLCASSFNTNYGYTFGSGTRLTVV.

The chain combines TRBV18 with TRBJ2-7, with D possibly matching TRBD2 (6 bases). Germline CDR1 and CDR2: KGHSH and LQKENI. The CDR3 extends over 14 amino acids. The germline V and J ends were trimmed by 3 bases and 6 bases, with 15 bases remaining between them. Here the CDR3 reads CASSPVSGVPEQYF. In DNA, the CDR3 is TGTGCCAGCTCACCCGTCTCGGGGGTTCCCGAGCAGTACTTC. Drawing the rest from reference TRBV18 and TRBJ2-7, the complete variable domain is NAGVMQNPRHLVRRRGQEARLRCSPMKGHSHVYWYRQLPEEGLKFMVYLQKENIIDESGMPKERFSAEFPKEGPSILRIQQVVRGDSAAYFCASSPVSGVPEQYFGPGTRLTVT.

The chain recombines TRBV12-3 or TRBV12-4 with TRBJ1-2; tentative D call: TRBD1 (6 bases). The CDR3 spans 13 residues. Trimming removed 3 bases from V and 13 bases from J, with 18 bases in between. CDR3 loop: CASSLGPGDYATF. In DNA, the CDR3 is TGTGCCAGCAGTTTGGGCCCAGGGGATTACGCCACCTTC.

The chain uses TRBV5-6 and TRBJ2-3; D gene unclear. The V gene's germline CDR1 is SGHDT and CDR2 YYEEEE. V dropped 3 bases and J dropped 6 bases, with 8 bases sitting between them. The CDR3 is 12 amino acids. CDR3 bases: TGTGCCAGCAGCTCACTCCGGGATACGCAGTATTTT. Protein sequence: CASSSLRDTQYF.

This chain connects TRBV7-9 to TRBJ2-7; no reliable D call. Per germline, CDR1 SEHNR and CDR2 FQNEAQ (reference sequence). The CDR3 sequence is 11 residues long. V was shortened by 5 bases and J by 5 bases, with 7 bases between the two germline ends. The CDR3 protein is CASSANHEQYF. The CDR3 nucleotides are TGTGCCAGCAGCGCTAACCACGAGCAGTACTTC. The whole variable domain, remainder taken from reference TRBV7-9 and TRBJ2-7, is DTGVSQNPRHKITKRGQNVTFRCDPISEHNRLYWYRQTLGQGPEFLTYFQNEAQLEKSRLLSDRFSAERPKGSFSTLEIQRTEQGDSAMYLCASSANHEQYFGPGTRLTVT.

This clone was picked up one time. The chain uses TRBV7-9 and TRBJ2-7; maybe TRBD1 (6 bases). Germline assignment: CDR1 SEHNR and CDR2 FQNEAQ (reference sequence). The CDR3 length is 14 residues. V was clipped by 3 bases and J by 4 bases, with 13 bases between them. For the CDR3, the DNA is TGTGCCAGCAGCTTGGGGGCTAGTGGGTACGAGCAGTACTTC. It yields the protein CASSLGASGYEQYF.

The chain uses TRBV6-1 and TRBJ2-3; 13 bases match TRBD2. Germline lookup yields CDR1 MNHNS and CDR2 SASEGT. V shed 4 bases and J 6 bases; nucleotides not matched to a gene: 13. The CDR3 contains 18 residues. DNA of the CDR3: TGTGCCAGCAGTGCCCTTTTACTAGCGGGGGGGCCGGGTGATACGCAGTATTTT. Translated: CASSALLLAGGPGDTQYF.

This clone was seen a few times. The V call is TRBV2, the J call TRBJ2-7; TRBD2 matches 8 bases. Unmatched junction bases numbered 0, after V lost 6 bases and J lost 2 bases. The CDR3 covers 12 residues. The germline gives CDR1 SNHLY, CDR2 FYNNEI. CDR3 sequence reads: CASSGGAYEQYF. The CDR3 DNA is TGTGCCAGCAGCGGGGGGGCCTACGAGCAGTACTTC.

This clone has just a few counts. The CDR3 DNA sequence: TGTGCCAGCAGCTTGGAGTCGGACTTCTACGAGCAGTACTTC. Encoded protein: CASSLESDFYEQYF. This chain links TRBV5-6 with TRBJ2-7, with a weak D call TRBD2 (5 bases). The germline CDR1 and CDR2 sequences are SGHDT and YYEEEE. The CDR3 contains 14 residues. The V end lost 0 bases, the J end lost 3 bases, and 10 bases lay between the germline ends.

The rearrangement joins TRBV4-3 to TRBJ1-2, with TRBD1 matching 10 bases. The J segment lost 4 bases and the V segment lost 3 bases, leaving 5 bases of the junction unmatched. CDR1 is LGHNA and CDR2 is YSLEER in the germline V gene. This CDR3 is 15 amino acids long. CDR3 sequence reads: CASSQRQGAVYGYTF. CDR3 in DNA: TGCGCCAGCAGCCAGCGACAGGGGGCGGTCTATGGCTACACCTTC.

CDR3 in DNA: TGTGCCAGCAGTGACATGACCGGGACTAGCGTAGAGACCCAGTACTTC. This codes for CASSDMTGTSVETQYF. This chain joins TRBV6-1 and TRBJ2-5; 10 nucleotides align to TRBD2. V gave up 3 bases and J gave up 4 bases; unmatched junction bases: 8. CDR3 size: 16 residues. Germline V gene sequence: CDR1 MNHNS, CDR2 SASEGT.

The chain combines TRBV6-4 with TRBJ2-1; 8 positions match TRBD1. The V segment lost 7 bases and the J segment 2 bases; nucleotides outside the gene matches: 7. The CDR3 runs 15 residues. Germline V CDR1 and CDR2: MRHNA, SNTAGT. The CDR3 coding sequence is TGTGCCAGCAAGCTTGAACAGGGGGCCTACAATGAGCAGTTCTTC. Residues: CASKLEQGAYNEQFF.

The chain combines TRBV6-5 with TRBJ2-6; D not certain. Germline CDR1 and CDR2: MNHEY and SVGAGI. The CDR3 sequence is 16 residues long. The V end lost 1 base, the J end lost 0 bases, and 7 bases lay between the germline ends. The CDR3 DNA reads TGTGCCAGCAGTTACTTTGTGAGCTCTGGGGCCAACGTCCTGACTTTC. Amino acids: CASSYFVSSGANVLTF.

The chain has TRBV7-9 and TRBJ2-5; 11 bases map to TRBD2. V trimming: 10 bases; J trimming: 1 base; junction bases outside the gene matches: 5. This CDR3 is 14 amino acids long. Germline values: CDR1 SEHNR, CDR2 FQNEAQ (reference sequence). CDR3 nucleotides: TGTGCCACCTCTACTAGCGGGGGCCAAGAGACCCAGTACTTC. Encoded protein: CATSTSGGQETQYF. The variable domain in full, with the rest retrieved from reference TRBV7-9 and TRBJ2-5, is DTGVSQNPRHKITKRGQNVTFRCDPISEHNRLYWYRQTLGQGPEFLTYFQNEAQLEKSRLLSDRFSAERPKGSFSTLEIQRTEQGDSAMYLCATSTSGGQETQYFGPGTRLLVL.

This chain connects TRBV2 to TRBJ1-5; 7 bases agree with TRBD1. Germline-derived CDR1 and CDR2 are SNHLY and FYNNEI. The V segment lost 6 bases and the J segment 3 bases; nucleotides outside the gene matches: 8. The CDR3 has 15 residues. The CDR3 region is CASRRGTVDNQPQHF. The CDR3 coding sequence is TGTGCCAGCAGACGAGGGACAGTTGACAATCAGCCCCAGCATTTT.

The chain joins TRBV9 to TRBJ2-5; 8 bases agree with TRBD2. The CDR3 consists of 17 residues. CDR1 is SGDLS and CDR2 is YYNGEE in the germline V gene. The J segment lost 5 bases and the V segment lost 0 bases, leaving 12 bases of the junction unmatched. The CDR3 DNA follows: TGTGCCAGCAGCGTAGGTGTGTCTAGCGGGCCGAGGGAGACCCAGTACTTC. Residues: CASSVGVSSGPRETQYF.

The rearrangement uses TRBV5-6 and TRBJ1-2; the match to TRBD1 covers 10 bases. Germline V gene sequence: CDR1 SGHDT, CDR2 YYEEEE. This CDR3 is 17 amino acids long. V shed 3 bases, J shed 1 base, and the junction held 9 bases outside the gene matches. The CDR3 protein is CASSSPGTGDFNYGYTF. The CDR3, as DNA: TGTGCCAGCAGCTCCCCTGGGACAGGGGACTTTAACTATGGCTACACCTTC.

This rearrangement joins TRBV19 to TRBJ2-3, with D possibly TRBD2 on 7 matching bases. V shed 5 bases and J shed 6 bases, with 21 bases lying between them. CDR3 length: 16 residues. Germline V gene sequence: CDR1 LNHDA, CDR2 SQIVND (reference sequence). The chain's CDR3 is CASSPFAGAPVDTQYF. As DNA, the CDR3 is TGTGCCAGTAGTCCCTTTGCGGGGGCCCCAGTGGATACGCAGTATTTT. Full variable domain (remainder filled in from reference TRBV19 and TRBJ2-3): DGGITQSPKYLFRKEGQNVTLSCEQNLNHDAMYWYRQDPGQGLRLIYYSQIVNDFQKGDIAEGYSVSREKKESFPLTVTSAQKNPTAFYLCASSPFAGAPVDTQYFGPGTRLTVL.

The chain joins TRBV14 to TRBJ2-7; TRBD1 agrees at 9 bases. In germline, CDR1 is SGHDN, CDR2 FVKESK. The CDR3 is 14 amino acids. J gave up 2 bases and V 2 bases, and 1 base lay outside the gene matches. The CDR3 DNA sequence: TGTGCCAGCAGCCAACGGGACAGGGCCTACGAGCAGTACTTC. Its protein product is CASSQRDRAYEQYF. Variable domain in full (rest from reference TRBV14 and TRBJ2-7): EAGVTQFPSHSVIEKGQTVTLRCDPISGHDNLYWYRRVMGKEIKFLLHFVKESKQDESGMPNNRFLAERTGGTYSTLKVQPAELEDSGVYFCASSQRDRAYEQYFGPGTRLTVT.

The chain carries TRBV3-1 (or the pseudogene TRBV3-2) and TRBJ2-3; perhaps TRBD1 as D (7 bases). The CDR3 extends over 17 amino acids. Trimming stripped 6 bases from V and 2 bases from J, with 21 bases between. Germline V lookup: CDR1 LGHDT, CDR2 YNNKEL (reference sequence). CDR3 in amino acids: CASRHNRGRGVTDTQYF. CDR3 nucleotides: TGTGCCAGCAGGCACAATAGGGGCAGGGGGGTCACAGATACGCAGTATTTT.

The chain employs TRBV4-2 and TRBJ1-4; 7 bases are shared with TRBD1. V was pared by 4 bases and J by 4 bases, with 24 bases of the junction left unmatched. The length of the CDR3 is 21 residues. Looked up from germline, CDR1 is LGHNA and CDR2 is YNFKEQ. DNA for the CDR3: TGTGCCAGCAGCCTAACAGGGGTCAGGAGGGACCCCACAGTAATTAATGAAAAACTGTTTTTT. This translates into CASSLTGVRRDPTVINEKLFF.

The genes are TRBV19 and TRBJ2-3; weak D call: TRBD1 (6 bases). The V end was cut by 5 bases, the J end by 3 bases, with 15 bases between. This CDR3 contains 15 residues. Per the germline V gene, CDR1 is LNHDA and CDR2 is SQIVND (reference sequence). CDR3 sequence (DNA): TGTGCCAGTAGTGTCCAGGGGTTGAGAACAGATACGCAGTATTTT. It is translated as CASSVQGLRTDTQYF. Combining the CDR3 with reference TRBV19 and TRBJ2-3 gives the whole variable domain DGGITQSPKYLFRKEGQNVTLSCEQNLNHDAMYWYRQDPGQGLRLIYYSQIVNDFQKGDIAEGYSVSREKKESFPLTVTSAQKNPTAFYLCASSVQGLRTDTQYFGPGTRLTVL.